This is a list of T cell receptor beta chains from one sample in a study of CD8+CD57+ T cells in acquired aplastic anemia. TCRdb processed the reads anew with MiXCR; each CDR3 protein has one entry. The sample yields some 150,000 distinct CDR3 sequences, 41% seen once. Sequences were obtained from sorted CD4+, CD8+, or CD8+CD57+ T cells (not recorded which) from PBMCs. These TCRs come from a human donor in good health, serving as a control. Each CDR3 is given without its conserved first and last residue.

V gene,J gene,CDR3 protein
TRBV6-1,TRBJ1-2,ASSTHRGSNYGYT
TRBV7-6,TRBJ1-3,ASSLGQGRNTIY
TRBV11-1,TRBJ1-2,ASSRRRGNYGYT
TRBV29-1,TRBJ1-1,SLHQVNTEAF
TRBV20-1,TRBJ2-4,SADSGGALDPLAKNIQY
TRBV2,TRBJ2-7,ASSPRPGLAYEQY
TRBV2,TRBJ2-6,ASTESGSGANVLT
TRBV15,TRBJ2-6,ATSSGTSGANVLT
TRBV12-3/TRBV12-4,TRBJ1-6,ASSLRANSPLH
TRBV9,TRBJ1-1,ASGVGGDTEAF
TRBV6-5,TRBJ1-5,ASSSGQENQPQH
TRBV20-1,TRBJ2-7,SARALAGGSLYEQY
TRBV3-1,TRBJ2-5,ASSRGIQETQY
TRBV2,TRBJ1-2,ASSESWGLGYGYT
TRBV5-1,TRBJ1-1,ASSLKMNTEAF
TRBV20-1,TRBJ2-3,SARGRALTDTQY
TRBV19,TRBJ2-2,ASSSGQTGELF
TRBV30,TRBJ1-2,AWRYRGYYGYT
TRBV6-1,TRBJ1-5,ASSDSYNQPQH
TRBV15,TRBJ2-3,ATSRGRQGRISTDTQY
TRBV6-1,TRBJ2-5,ASSRAQGGTQY
TRBV14,.,ASNLLEGGRANEQF
TRBV6-1,TRBJ1-4,ASSLTDGNEKLF
TRBV2,TRBJ2-2,ASTKGQGGTGELF
TRBV10-3,TRBJ1-4,AISANPGTGGTDEKLF
TRBV2,TRBJ2-7,ATTSGIGNEQY
TRBV19,TRBJ1-3,ASSFTGPSSGNTIY
TRBV25-1,TRBJ2-1,ASRTSGGNEQF
TRBV12-3/TRBV12-4,TRBJ2-2,ASSFSGRMTGELF
TRBV11-3,TRBJ2-5,ASSHFRGYQETQY
TRBV2,TRBJ1-4,ASSDRGRGEKLF
TRBV10-3,TRBJ2-5,ATETGETQY